The 13 T cell receptor beta chains given below trace back to one sample, sequenced in a study of beta chain features in type 1 diabetes. The authors reverse transcribed all of the isolated RNA, so sequencing captured expressed TCRB transcripts. The data were produced by immunoSEQ multiplex PCR, yet TCRdb's version contains in-frame clones alone and is incomplete. The table includes under 300,000 clones, 11% to 15% detected once. General study findings and limits: Shortening that was moderate but significant affected the TCRB CDR3s of Type 1 diabetes patients in all four CD4+ subsets.

Their specific antigens are unknown. The sample was naive CD4+ T cells from blood. The origin of the receptors is a man aged 30 to 45 with type 1 diabetes.

V usage is TRBV15 and J usage is TRBJ2-3; no clear D. The CDR3 spans 14 residues. V was clipped by 1 base and J by 2 bases, with 7 bases between them. Germline V gene lookup returns CDR1 LNHNV and CDR2 YYDKDF (reference sequence). CDR3 DNA sequence: TGTGCCACCAGCAGAGGGGCCGCCACAGATACGCAGTATTTT. As protein: CATSRGAATDTQYF.

This clone was seen a handful of times. The chain employs TRBV2 and TRBJ2-1; 11 bases are a match to TRBD2. The J segment lost 6 bases and the V segment lost 5 bases, leaving 6 bases of the junction unmatched. Germline V lookup: CDR1 SNHLY, CDR2 FYNNEI. The CDR3 has 15 residues. CDR3 sequence reads: CASSFGTSGFNEQFF. In DNA, the CDR3 is TGTGCCAGCAGTTTCGGGACTAGCGGATTCAATGAGCAGTTCTTC.

This chain links TRBV7-2 with TRBJ2-1; 7 nucleotides match TRBD2. This CDR3 contains 13 residues. Per germline, CDR1 SGHTA and CDR2 FQGNSA. With 5 bases clipped from V and 7 bases from J, the junction kept 5 bases outside the gene matches. The CDR3 protein is CASSRAGPNEQFF. CDR3 nucleotides: TGTGCCAGCAGCCGAGCGGGGCCAAATGAGCAGTTCTTC.

The chain is built from TRBV19 and TRBJ1-5; tentative D call: TRBD1 (5 bases). Germline CDR1 reads LNHDA; CDR2 reads SQIVND (reference sequence). V lost 3 bases and J 7 bases, leaving 13 bases between the germline ends. CDR3 size: 14 residues. The CDR3 here is CASSIPRVRQPQHF. In DNA, the CDR3 is TGTGCCAGTAGTATCCCCAGGGTCCGGCAGCCCCAGCATTTT.

Comment on this clone: Other nucleotide sequences in the sample specify the same CDR3. J is TRBJ2-2 and V is TRBV5-1, with 11 bases lining up with TRBD2. The CDR3 is made up of 16 amino acids. V dropped 3 bases and J dropped 1; count of bases not matched to a gene: 2. Germline V CDR1 and CDR2: SGHRS, YFSETQ. The CDR3 sequence: CASSSGLAVNTGELFF. In DNA, the CDR3 is TGCGCCAGCAGCTCGGGACTAGCGGTGAACACCGGGGAGCTGTTTTTT.

There are a few counts of this clone. The chain recombines TRBV7-2 with TRBJ2-7; D is perhaps TRBD1 (5 bases). V lost 3 bases to trimming and J lost 1 base, with 16 bases between them. The germline V gene has CDR1 SGHTA and CDR2 FQGNSA. This CDR3 region has 16 residues. CDR3 amino acids: CASSFYRTGTSYEQYF. CDR3 sequence (DNA): TGTGCCAGCAGCTTTTATCGAACAGGTACATCCTACGAGCAGTACTTC.

The table lists this clone with a few counts. The chain combines TRBV5-1 with TRBJ2-3, with TRBD2 matching over 8 bases. CDR1 is SGHRS, CDR2 YFSETQ, per germline. V lost 4 bases to trimming and J lost 1 base; unmatched junction nucleotides: 8. CDR3 size: 16 residues. The CDR3 sequence is CASSHLGLVGTDTQYF. Written as DNA, the CDR3 is TGCGCCAGCAGCCACCTGGGACTAGTAGGCACAGATACGCAGTATTTT.

This clone was seen a handful of times. The gene calls are TRBV11-2 and TRBJ2-3, with 9 bases identical to TRBD2. V shed 6 bases, J shed 2 bases, and the junction held 12 bases outside the gene matches. Germline CDR1 and CDR2: SGHAT and FQNNGV. The CDR3 runs 17 residues. The CDR3 sequence: CASSPEGSGGTTDTQYF. CDR3 DNA: TGTGCCAGCAGTCCCGAAGGAAGCGGGGGGACCACAGATACGCAGTATTTT.

Comment on this clone: Other nucleotide sequences from this sample produce the same CDR3. The chain joins TRBV7-2 to TRBJ2-5, with D perhaps TRBD2 (5 bases). The V gene lost 1 base and the J gene lost 1 base, with 7 bases spanning the gap. The CDR3 is made up of 14 amino acids. CDR1 and CDR2 from the germline V gene are SGHTA and FQGNSA. Here the CDR3 reads CASSLGGSQETQYF. The CDR3 coding sequence is TGTGCCAGCAGCTTAGGAGGGAGCCAAGAGACCCAGTACTTC.

This clone showed up just a few times. In DNA form, the CDR3 reads TGTGCCACCAGCAGAGTGGGACAGATAACAGATACGCAGTATTTT. Protein sequence: CATSRVGQITDTQYF. V gene TRBV15 combines with J gene TRBJ2-3; the match to TRBD1 covers 7 bases. The CDR3 length is 15 residues. After removal of 1 base from V and 3 bases from J, the junction contained 4 bases not matched to a gene. Per the germline V gene, CDR1 is LNHNV and CDR2 is YYDKDF (reference sequence).

This chain joins TRBV18 and TRBJ1-5; 8 bases align to TRBD1. In germline, CDR1 is KGHSH, CDR2 LQKENI. CDR3 length equals 17 residues. The trim removed 2 bases at V and 1 base at J, leaving 7 bases unmatched. The CDR3 here is CASSPNPTGASNQPQHF. The CDR3 DNA is TGTGCCAGCTCACCAAACCCGACAGGGGCGAGCAATCAGCCCCAGCATTTT.

The CDR3 DNA sequence: TGTGCCTGGAGTGCGTCAGGGGGCGCGGGTGAAAAACTGTTTTTT. This gives the protein CAWSASGGAGEKLFF. The V gene is TRBV30, the J gene TRBJ1-4, with TRBD1 matching 8 bases. Germline V gives CDR1 GTSNPN, CDR2 SVGIG (reference sequence). After removal of 1 base from V and 7 bases from J, the junction contained 8 bases not matched to a gene. The CDR3 extends over 15 amino acids.

A few counts support this clone. The rearrangement joins TRBV29-1 to TRBJ2-1; 8 bases fit TRBD2. The V gene end was trimmed by 5 bases and the J gene end by 5 bases; junction bases not matched to a gene: 8. Germline CDR1 and CDR2: SQVTM and ANQGSEA. This CDR3 is 14 amino acids long. The CDR3, as DNA: TGCAGCGTTCGGACGGGGGGGCTCGACAATGAGCAGTTCTTC. Residues: CSVRTGGLDNEQFF.